This T cell receptor (beta chain) stems from a study of cytomegalovirus exposure and HLA in healthy donors. This CDR3 region has 13 residues. Germline loops: CDR1 MNHNS, CDR2 SASEGT. V was pared by 4 bases and J by 1 base, with 7 bases between. PCR was performed using 60 Vbeta and 13 Jbeta primers. Measured with immunoSEQ multiplex PCR; TCRdb has only the in-frame clones, and not every one. This table has 150,000 to 200,000 clones, roughly 75% appearing once. The V call is TRBV6-1, the J call TRBJ1-1; D gene unclear. Sequencing was performed on PBMCs. This TCR came from a man between 35 and 55 years old in good health and CMV-seronegative. CDR3 protein: CASSVAENTEAFF. DNA for the CDR3: TGTGCCAGCAGTGTGGCAGAGAACACTGAAGCTTTCTTT.